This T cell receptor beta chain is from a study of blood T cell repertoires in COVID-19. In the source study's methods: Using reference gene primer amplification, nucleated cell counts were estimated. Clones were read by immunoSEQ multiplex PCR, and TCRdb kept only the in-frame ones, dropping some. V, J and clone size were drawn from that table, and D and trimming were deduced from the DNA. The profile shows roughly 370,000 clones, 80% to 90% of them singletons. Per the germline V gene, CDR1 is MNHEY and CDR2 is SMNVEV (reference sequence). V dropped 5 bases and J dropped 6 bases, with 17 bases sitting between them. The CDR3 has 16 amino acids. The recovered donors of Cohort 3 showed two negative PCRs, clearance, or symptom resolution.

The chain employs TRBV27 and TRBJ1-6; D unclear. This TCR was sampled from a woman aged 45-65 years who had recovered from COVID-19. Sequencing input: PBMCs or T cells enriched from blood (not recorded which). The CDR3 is CASSRRWNPFNSPLHF. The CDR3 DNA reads TGTGCCAGCAGTCGCAGGTGGAATCCTTTTAATTCACCCCTCCACTTT.